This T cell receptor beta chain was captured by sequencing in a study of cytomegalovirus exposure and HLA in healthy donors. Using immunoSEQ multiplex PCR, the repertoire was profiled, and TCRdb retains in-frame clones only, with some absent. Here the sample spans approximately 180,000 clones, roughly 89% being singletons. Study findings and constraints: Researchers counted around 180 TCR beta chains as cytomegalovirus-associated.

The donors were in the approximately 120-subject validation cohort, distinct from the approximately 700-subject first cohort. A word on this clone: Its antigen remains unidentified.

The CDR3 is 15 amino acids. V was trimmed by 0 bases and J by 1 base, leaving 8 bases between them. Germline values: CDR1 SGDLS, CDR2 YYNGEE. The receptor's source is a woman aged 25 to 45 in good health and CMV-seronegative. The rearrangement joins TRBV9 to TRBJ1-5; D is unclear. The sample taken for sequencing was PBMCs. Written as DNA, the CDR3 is TGTGCCAGCAGCGTAGAACGGTTGAGCAATCAGCCCCAGCATTTT. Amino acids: CASSVERLSNQPQHF.